The present T cell receptor (beta chain) was sequenced within a study of identical twins. Overall study results and limits: Cord blood beta clonotypes present at high abundance carried fewer insertions; no such pattern appeared in memory repertoires.

The sample holds many counts of this clonotype. Its target is unknown. V was pared by 1 base and J by 6 bases, with 11 bases between. This CDR3 has 14 residues. The authors used template switching to add a universal primer site and gave cDNA unique molecular identifiers. One entry per CDR3 protein, called by TCRdb with MiXCR from the 5' RACE reads. The data show 400,000 to 550,000 distinct CDR3 sequences, with 14% seen just once and 0.98% held by the top ten. This sample was also put to use in a study of yellow fever vaccine responses in identical twins.

The sample consisted of CD4+ T cells sorted from blood. The chain is built from TRBV12-3 or TRBV12-4 and TRBJ2-3; D gene uncertain. The receptor was isolated from a woman aged 18-35 years in good health. The CDR3 protein is CASSLGAGRDTQYF. CDR3 nucleotide sequence: TGTGCCAGCAGTTTAGGGGCAGGCCGGGATACGCAGTATTTT.